These 29 T cell receptor beta chains were all obtained from the same sample, sequenced in a study of human thymus T cells. Sequencing was performed with immunoSEQ multiplex PCR; in TCRdb, only in-frame clones are kept and a portion is missing. The repertoire holds tens of thousands of clones, with roughly 94% as singletons. The sequenced material came from blood. The receptors derive from a boy less than two years old with a congenital heart defect but otherwise immunologically healthy.

The V call is TRBV18, the J call TRBJ1-4; D gene ambiguous. The CDR3 extends over 13 amino acids. Germline V gives CDR1 KGHSH, CDR2 LQKENI. Trimming stripped 1 base from V and 6 bases from J, with 6 bases between. The DNA of the CDR3 is TGTGCCAGCTCACCACGGGCAGATGAAAAACTGTTTTTT. It yields the protein CASSPRADEKLFF. Together with reference TRBV18 and TRBJ1-4, the CDR3 gives the full variable domain: NAGVMQNPRHLVRRRGQEARLRCSPMKGHSHVYWYRQLPEEGLKFMVYLQKENIIDESGMPKERFSAEFPKEGPSILRIQQVVRGDSAAYFCASSPRADEKLFFGSGTQLSVL.

This clone was found once. The chain links TRBV5-1 to TRBJ2-2; TRBD2 matches at 14 bases. Germline V lookup: CDR1 SGHRS, CDR2 YFSETQ. This CDR3 comprises 16 residues. Trimming removed 4 bases from V and 9 bases from J; junction bases left unmatched: 8. CDR3 amino acids: CASSRGTSGSGRELFF. Written as DNA, the CDR3 is TGCGCCAGCAGCCGCGGGACTAGCGGGAGTGGACGGGAGCTGTTTTTT.

The rearrangement links TRBV5-6 to TRBJ2-1, with D hard to call. CDR1 is SGHDT and CDR2 is YYEEEE in the germline V gene. CDR3 length: 11 residues. Deletions cut 0 bases from V and 9 bases from J, with 4 bases between. In DNA, the CDR3 is TGTGCCAGCAGCTTGGGGGGTGAGCAGTTCTTC. The encoded protein is CASSLGGEQFF.

This chain links TRBV5-1 with TRBJ2-7; 8 nucleotides align to TRBD1. This CDR3 region has 14 residues. V shed 1 base, J shed 2 bases, and the junction held 2 bases outside the gene matches. The germline V gene has CDR1 SGHRS and CDR2 YFSETQ. Here the CDR3 DNA reads TGCGCCAGCAGCTTGCGACAGGGGCCCTACGAGCAGTACTTC. Translated: CASSLRQGPYEQYF.

The V and J genes are TRBV4-1 and TRBJ2-3; maybe TRBD2 (6 bases). V lost 6 bases to trimming and J lost 2 bases, with 24 bases between them. This CDR3 region has 18 residues. Looked up from germline, CDR1 is MGHRA and CDR2 is YSYEKL. The CDR3 spells CASRARVSRDWITDTQYF. CDR3 coding DNA: TGCGCCAGCAGGGCCCGCGTAAGCCGGGACTGGATCACAGATACGCAGTATTTT.

In the case of this clone: Germline and junction disagree at one end, which may indicate a read error. The V gene is TRBV2, the J gene TRBJ2-7; TRBD1 or TRBD2 may be the D gene (5 bases each). The CDR3 is made up of 11 amino acids. Germline-derived CDR1 and CDR2 are SNHLY and FYNNEI. The CDR3 region is CASSEGVPLGF. CDR3 nucleotides: TGTGCCAGCAGTGAGGGGGTCCCCTTGGGATTC.

The chain combines TRBV7-6 with TRBJ2-1, with D possibly matching TRBD2 (7 bases). This CDR3 has 12 residues. Per the germline V gene, CDR1 is SGHVS and CDR2 is FNYEAQ. Trimming left V 7 bases short and J 7 bases short, with 11 bases between. The DNA of the CDR3 is TGTGCCAGCAAGGGGGGGGCGAATGAGCAGTTCTTC. Translating gives CASKGGANEQFF.

V is TRBV28 and J is TRBJ2-7; the D gene is possibly TRBD2 (5 bases). Germline V gene sequence: CDR1 MDHEN, CDR2 SYDVKM. There are 14 residues in the CDR3. With 6 bases removed from V and 2 bases from J, the gap between germline ends came to 14 bases. As DNA, the CDR3 is TGTGCCAGCAGAAACTGGGAGCCCACCTACGAGCAGTACTTC. Translated: CASRNWEPTYEQYF.

This rearrangement joins TRBV5-1 to TRBJ1-2; the D is unclear. V lost 3 bases and J lost 2, with 2 bases in between. Germline V gene lookup returns CDR1 SGHRS and CDR2 YFSETQ. This CDR3 comprises 11 residues. The CDR3 spells CASSSNYGYTF. The DNA of the CDR3 is TGCGCCAGCAGCTCAAACTATGGCTACACCTTC.

The chain recombines TRBV9 with TRBJ2-5, with 8 bases identical to TRBD2. The J segment lost 1 base and the V segment lost 3 bases, leaving 8 bases of the junction unmatched. CDR3 length equals 16 residues. Germline-derived CDR1 and CDR2 are SGDLS and YYNGEE. The DNA of the CDR3 is TGTGCCAGCAGCGGAGACCCCCTAGCGGGCCAAGAGACCCAGTACTTC. Translated: CASSGDPLAGQETQYF.

V and J are TRBV9 and TRBJ1-2, with unresolved D. The length of the CDR3 is 11 residues. Germline loops: CDR1 SGDLS, CDR2 YYNGEE. V was pared by 2 bases and J by 5 bases, with 4 bases between. The CDR3 DNA reads as TGTGCCAGCAGCGTCGGATATGGCTACACCTTC. Translated, it gives CASSVGYGYTF.

The genes are TRBV6-1 and TRBJ2-5; TRBD2 is a possible D gene (5 bases). Germline CDR1 is MNHNS and CDR2 is SASEGT. V lost 6 bases and J lost 2, with 10 bases in between. This CDR3 spans 13 amino acids. In DNA, the CDR3 is TGTGCCAGCAGGCCTGGACTTCAAGAGACCCAGTACTTC. This encodes CASRPGLQETQYF.

The chain joins TRBV29-1 to TRBJ1-6, with 10 nucleotides matching TRBD1. In germline, CDR1 is SQVTM, CDR2 ANQGSEA. The CDR3 covers 14 residues. Trimming at V came to 6 bases and at J to 7 bases, leaving 6 bases not matched to a gene. The CDR3 sequence: CSVQWGQGNSPLHF. For the CDR3, the DNA is TGCAGCGTACAATGGGGACAGGGGAATTCACCCCTCCACTTT.

The rearrangement links TRBV5-1 to TRBJ2-7; a possible D gene is TRBD1 (6 bases). In germline, CDR1 is SGHRS, CDR2 YFSETQ. The V end lost 6 bases, the J end lost 2 bases, and 12 bases lay between the germline ends. The length of the CDR3 is 13 residues. CDR3 sequence: CASNRDIAYEQYF. In DNA form, the CDR3 reads TGCGCCAGCAACCGGGACATTGCCTACGAGCAGTACTTC.

The V gene is TRBV7-2, the J gene TRBJ2-7; 8 bases line up with TRBD2. Losses at the gene ends were 1 base for V and 7 bases for J; bases not matched to a gene: 6. The CDR3 runs to 14 residues. The germline CDR1 and CDR2 sequences are SGHTA and FQGNSA. Written as DNA, the CDR3 is TGTGCCAGCAGCTTAGTCGCCGGGGGGGTGGAGCAGTACTTC. As protein: CASSLVAGGVEQYF.

The genes are TRBV4-1 and TRBJ2-7, with TRBD2 as a possible D gene (5 bases). CDR1 and CDR2 from the germline V gene are MGHRA and YSYEKL. This CDR3 contains 14 residues. V was trimmed by 0 bases and J by 5 bases, leaving 11 bases between them. As DNA, the CDR3 is TGCGCCAGCAGCCAAGAGACTACCATCGACGAGCAGTACTTC. Its translation is CASSQETTIDEQYF.

The J gene is TRBJ2-1, the V gene TRBV6-4; 8 bases agree with TRBD1. V lost 0 bases, J lost 3 bases, and 13 bases stayed unmatched. Looked up from germline, CDR1 is MRHNA and CDR2 is SNTAGT. The CDR3 extends over 19 amino acids. The CDR3 loop reads CASSDSRGHQGQDYNEQFF. CDR3 in DNA: TGTGCCAGCAGTGACTCGAGAGGACATCAGGGACAGGACTACAATGAGCAGTTCTTC.

This clone has only one observation. The genes are TRBV18 and TRBJ1-2; weak D call: TRBD1 (6 bases). Germline-derived CDR1 and CDR2 are KGHSH and LQKENI. V was trimmed by 3 bases and J by 4 bases, leaving 12 bases between them. The CDR3 has 14 amino acids. DNA for the CDR3: TGTGCCAGCTCACCCGGGGGGCGCGGCTATGGCTACACCTTC. Translation gives CASSPGGRGYGYTF.

The chain employs TRBV7-2 and TRBJ2-3; TRBD2 agrees at 11 bases. The V gene end was trimmed by 5 bases and the J gene end by 4 bases; junction bases not matched to a gene: 5. Per the germline V gene, CDR1 is SGHTA and CDR2 is FQGNSA. The CDR3 totals 15 residues. The CDR3, as DNA: TGTGCCAGCAGCCCGACTAGCGGGGAAGCAGATACGCAGTATTTT. Translated, it gives CASSPTSGEADTQYF. The entire variable domain, with the rest obtained from reference TRBV7-2 and TRBJ2-3, is as follows: GAGVSQSPSNKVTEKGKDVELRCDPISGHTALYWYRQSLGQGLEFLIYFQGNSAPDKSGLPSDRFSAERTGGSVSTLTIQRTQQEDSAVYLCASSPTSGEADTQYFGPGTRLTVL.

This clone was seen once. This sequence joins TRBV7-6 and TRBJ1-5; no clear D gene. Germline V gives CDR1 SGHVS, CDR2 FNYEAQ. V lost 6 bases, J lost 0 bases, and 6 bases lay in between. The CDR3 totals 13 residues. For the CDR3, the DNA is TGTGCCAGCAGTCTTAATAGCAATCAGCCCCAGCATTTT. Its translation is CASSLNSNQPQHF.

This clone came up once. The rearrangement uses TRBV28 and TRBJ2-1; 9 bases map to TRBD1. The CDR3 consists of 15 residues. The V and J ends lost 1 base and 8 bases, in that order; junction bases with no gene match: 6. The V gene's germline CDR1 is MDHEN and CDR2 SYDVKM. The CDR3 region is CASSLSGTGLDEQFF. CDR3 bases: TGTGCCAGCAGTTTATCGGGGACAGGGTTAGATGAGCAGTTCTTC.

This clone appeared once. The chain joins TRBV2 to TRBJ2-6, with D tentatively TRBD1 (5 bases). The V end lost 6 bases, the J end lost 4 bases, and 16 bases lay between the germline ends. CDR3 size: 16 residues. CDR1 is SNHLY, CDR2 FYNNEI, per germline. The CDR3 coding sequence is TGTGCCAGCAGAGACAAGTGGGGCTCAGGGGCCAACGTCCTGACTTTC. This gives the protein CASRDKWGSGANVLTF. The complete variable domain, with remaining parts taken from reference TRBV2 and TRBJ2-6, reads EPEVTQTPSHQVTQMGQEVILRCVPISNHLYFYWYRQILGQKVEFLVSFYNNEISEKSEIFDDQFSVERPDGSNFTLKIRSTKLEDSAMYFCASRDKWGSGANVLTFGAGSRLTVL.

This chain joins TRBV5-1 and TRBJ1-1; D gene ambiguous. V shed 4 bases and J shed 0 bases, with 16 bases lying between them. The V gene's germline CDR1 is SGHRS and CDR2 YFSETQ. CDR3 size: 16 residues. The CDR3 loop reads CASSPSFTYLNTEAFF. The CDR3 DNA reads as TGCGCCAGCAGCCCATCATTCACATACCTGAACACTGAAGCTTTCTTT.

The chain employs TRBV6-5 and TRBJ2-7; D is possibly TRBD1 (5 bases). There are 14 residues in the CDR3. CDR1 and CDR2 (germline): MNHEY, SVGAGI. The germline V and J ends were trimmed by 1 base and 5 bases, with 12 bases remaining between them. The CDR3 region is CASSYYRNGDEQYF. DNA for the CDR3: TGTGCCAGCAGTTACTACAGGAATGGGGACGAGCAGTACTTC.

This clone was picked up a small number of times. The chain is built from TRBV30 and TRBJ1-6; 9 bases agree with TRBD1. CDR3 length: 14 residues. V lost 1 base, J lost 7 bases, and 2 bases stayed unmatched. In germline, CDR1 is GTSNPN, CDR2 SVGIG (reference sequence). CDR3: CAWSEGQGNSPLHF. In DNA form, the CDR3 reads TGTGCCTGGAGTGAGGGACAGGGAAATTCACCCCTCCACTTT.

J is TRBJ2-7 and V is TRBV10-2; no clear D. CDR1 is WSHSY, CDR2 SAAADI, per germline. Trimming shortened V by 6 bases and J by 3 bases, and 12 bases separated the two germline ends. The CDR3 runs 13 residues. CDR3 sequence reads: CASSLPYYYEQYF. The CDR3, as DNA: TGCGCCAGCAGCCTTCCCTACTACTACGAGCAGTACTTC.

The chain uses TRBV6-1 and TRBJ1-2; D is perhaps TRBD1 (5 bases). Germline values: CDR1 MNHNS, CDR2 SASEGT. With 3 bases removed from V and 5 bases from J, the gap between germline ends came to 22 bases. This CDR3 has 17 amino acids. The CDR3 is CASSEAGTPFGQYGYTF. CDR3 sequence (DNA): TGTGCCAGCAGTGAGGCCGGGACGCCCTTCGGTCAATATGGCTACACCTTC.

The genes are TRBV28 and TRBJ2-1, with no clear D. CDR3 size: 13 residues. Germline values: CDR1 MDHEN, CDR2 SYDVKM. The V end lost 3 bases, the J end lost 2 bases, and 5 bases lay between the germline ends. The DNA of the CDR3 is TGTGCCAGCAGTTTCGGACCCTACAATGAGCAGTTCTTC. It yields the protein CASSFGPYNEQFF.

The rearrangement joins TRBV4-1 to TRBJ2-5; D may be TRBD1 or TRBD2 (5 bases each). This CDR3 region has 14 residues. Trimming stripped 1 base from V and 4 bases from J, with 10 bases between. Germline lookup yields CDR1 MGHRA and CDR2 YSYEKL. In DNA form, the CDR3 reads TGCGCCAGCAGCCAAGGTCCGGGGCGAGAGACCCAGTACTTC. Its translation: CASSQGPGRETQYF.